What follows is one T cell receptor (beta chain) and its context. What antigen it recognizes has not been identified. No much larger clonotype is one base removed from it; base qualities were not supplied. This entry is derived from a study of OX40 agonist ivuxolimab in advanced cancers. Regarding the research as a whole: Ivuxolimab was a fully human IgG2 agonistic monoclonal antibody targeting the costimulatory receptor OX40 (CD134). The monotherapy dose-escalation portion (N of about 50 patients) of the phase I ivuxolimab trial is reported in the paper. Among the approximately 50 dose-escalation patients, roughly 20 had hepatocellular carcinoma, around 15 melanoma, 9 renal cell carcinoma and 9 head and neck cancer. Intravenous ivuxolimab was administered to patients every 2 weeks at six dose levels: 0.01, 0.1, 0.3, 1.5, 3 and 10 mg/kg. A male proportion of around 83% and a mean age of 60 years, ranging from 23 to 79, were recorded for the dose-escalation cohort. Prior anti-PD-1, anti-PD-L1 or anti-CTLA-4 therapy was permitted, and approximately 40% of dose-escalation patients had received checkpoint inhibitors. The purpose of peripheral TCRbeta sequencing was to test whether ivuxolimab changed TCR sequence diversity and led to clonal T-cell expansion. Partial responses occurred in three dose-escalation patients: two with cutaneous melanoma and one with hepatocellular carcinoma. Points the paper makes about the study in general: In the 0.1-3.0 mg/kg groups, partial responders had among the lowest normalized peripheral clonal expansion, particularly in CD8+ T cells. Clonal expansion of both CD4+ and CD8+ blood T cells was observed from baseline to week 6 at doses 0.1 to 3.0 mg/kg. On average, CD8+ T cells showed more expanded clones than CD4+ T cells after ivuxolimab. Which antigens the clonally expanded peripheral T cells were specific for was not determined. Low levels of normalized T-cell clonal expansion were also shown by some nonresponding patients.

Patients with autoimmune disease history or receiving systemic immunosuppression were excluded from the trial. Peripheral blood for TCR sequencing was drawn from every dose cohort at baseline, at cycle 4 day 1 and at cycle 7 day 1. The samples were taken from a phase I, first-in-human, multicenter, open-label dose-escalation trial of ivuxolimab. Adults with locally advanced or metastatic melanoma, renal cell, hepatocellular, or head and neck squamous cell carcinoma were enrolled in the trial. CD4+ and CD8+ T cells were sorted separately from peripheral blood before TCR sequencing. V is reduced by 1 base and J by 4 bases, leaving a spacing of 16 bases between them. Spanning cysteine to phenylalanine, the CDR3 consists of 16 amino acids. Only the CDR3 DNA stays, 48 bases, in frame from base 1. From the germline V gene, CDR1 is SGHNT and CDR2 is YENEEA. For sequencing of the TCRbeta CDR3 region, genomic DNA was extracted from the sorted cells. The immunoSEQ Assay was used to sequence the TCRbeta CDR3 regions. As stored in TCRdb, this immuneACCESS dataset retains in-frame rearrangements with V and J assigned. A fraction of the clones does not appear; measured against another copy, unresolved V genes explain less than half of the discrepancy, and the remainder lacks a known reason. The sample yields some 100,000 clones; about 90% were counted once. Over 0.7% of the sample is held by the ten biggest clonotypes.

The chain is made from TRBV11-3 and TRBJ2-5, with the D gene tentatively TRBD1 or TRBD2, based on 7 matching bases in each. The TCR originated in an adult with an advanced solid tumor such as melanoma, head and neck, liver or kidney cancer. The specimen comprised CD4+ or CD8+ T cells sorted from blood, sampled in a trial of the OX40 agonist ivuxolimab. The CDR3 loop reads CASSLAGLGGTETQYF. At the DNA level, the sequence is TGTGCCAGCAGCTTAGCTGGACTAGGGGGCACAGAGACCCAGTACTTC.